A single sample is the source of the 10 T cell receptor beta chains below, sequenced in a study of blood T cell repertoires in COVID-19. Clones were sequenced by immunoSEQ multiplex PCR, and TCRdb holds only the in-frame ones, with some missing. The profile shows approximately 76,000 clones, 86% of them singletons. Sequenced material: peripheral blood. These receptors all come from a woman aged 60 to 75 with acute or convalescent COVID-19.

This clone was counted a single time. The chain couples TRBV4-1 to TRBJ2-7; perhaps TRBD1 as D (5 bases). V dropped 0 bases and J dropped 3 bases, with 9 bases sitting between them. This CDR3 spans 14 amino acids. Germline lookup yields CDR1 MGHRA and CDR2 YSYEKL. DNA of the CDR3: TGCGCCAGCAGCCAAGAGACAGTCGGCTACGAGCAGTACTTC. Translation gives CASSQETVGYEQYF.

The chain links TRBV24-1 to TRBJ2-3, with a tentative D call TRBD1 (5 bases). This CDR3 region has 15 residues. The germline V and J ends were trimmed by 8 bases and 2 bases, with 16 bases remaining between them. Germline-derived CDR1 and CDR2 are KGHDR and SFDVKD. CDR3 DNA sequence: TGTGCCACCAATGGTAGGGGCAGAGACACAGATACGCAGTATTTT. This encodes CATNGRGRDTDTQYF.

This clone showed up just once. The V and J genes are TRBV5-6 and TRBJ1-6; D is uncertain. From germline, CDR1 is SGHDT and CDR2 YYEEEE. The CDR3 has 16 amino acids. The V and J ends lost 1 base and 0 bases respectively, with 8 bases between them. CDR3 loop: CASSLRRSSYNSPLHF. The DNA of the CDR3 is TGTGCCAGCAGCTTGCGGAGGAGCTCCTATAATTCACCCCTCCACTTT.

This rearrangement joins TRBV5-6 to TRBJ2-7, with a possible D match to TRBD1 (5 bases). The germline gives CDR1 SGHDT, CDR2 YYEEEE. Trimming shortened V by 0 bases and J by 2 bases, and 9 bases separated the two germline ends. The CDR3 is made up of 14 amino acids. CDR3 region: CASSLAFRAYEQYF. The CDR3 DNA follows: TGTGCCAGCAGCTTGGCTTTCAGGGCCTACGAGCAGTACTTC.

This clone appeared once. This rearrangement joins TRBV27 to TRBJ2-1, with TRBD2 matching over 10 bases. The CDR3 contains 15 residues. From germline, CDR1 is MNHEY and CDR2 SMNVEV (reference sequence). Unmatched junction bases numbered 11, after V lost 8 bases and J lost 7 bases. CDR3 residues: CASVPGSSGSNEQFF. CDR3 nucleotide sequence: TGTGCCAGCGTCCCAGGATCTAGCGGGAGTAATGAGCAGTTCTTC.

The chain employs TRBV6-2 or TRBV6-3 and TRBJ1-2; the D gene is possibly TRBD1 (6 bases). The V and J ends lost 2 bases and 2 bases respectively, with 12 bases between them. CDR1 and CDR2 from the germline V gene are MNHEY and SVGEGT. This CDR3 contains 15 residues. DNA of the CDR3: TGTGCCAGCAGTTACCCCCACACAGGGAACTATGGCTACACCTTC. Amino acids: CASSYPHTGNYGYTF.

The chain uses TRBV3-1 (or the pseudogene TRBV3-2) and TRBJ1-2; a weak D match, TRBD1 (6 bases). CDR3 length: 12 residues. Germline values: CDR1 LGHDT, CDR2 YNNKEL (reference sequence). The V end was cut by 6 bases, the J end by 6 bases, with 11 bases between. CDR3 nucleotides: TGTGCCAGCAGTCCAGGGGCTAATGGCTACACCTTC. It is translated as CASSPGANGYTF.

The rearrangement links TRBV3-1 (or the pseudogene TRBV3-2) to TRBJ1-4, with D possibly being TRBD1 (5 bases). Germline CDR1 LGHDT, CDR2 YNNKEL (reference sequence). CDR3 size: 14 residues. Trimming took off 2 bases at V and 3 bases at J, with 7 bases between the two ends. The CDR3, as DNA: TGTGCCAGCAGCCAAAAGGGGTCTAATGAAAAACTGTTTTTT. Encoded protein: CASSQKGSNEKLFF.

V and J are TRBV7-2 and TRBJ1-2; tentatively, D is TRBD1 (5 bases). V lost 8 bases to trimming and J lost 2 bases, with 15 bases between them. The germline V gene has CDR1 SGHTA and CDR2 FQGNSA. The CDR3 has 14 amino acids. For the CDR3, the DNA is TGTGCCAGCGCACAGGCAACCCTCAACTATGGCTACACCTTC. As protein: CASAQATLNYGYTF.

The chain carries TRBV20-1 and TRBJ2-1; 8 bases align to TRBD2. Germline V gene lookup returns CDR1 DFQATT and CDR2 SNEGSKA (reference sequence). Trimming at V came to 3 bases and at J to 7 bases, leaving 8 bases not matched to a gene. This CDR3 is 14 amino acids long. CDR3 DNA: TGCAGTGCTAGTTCGCCGACTAGCGTGAATGAGCAGTTCTTC. Translating gives CSASSPTSVNEQFF.